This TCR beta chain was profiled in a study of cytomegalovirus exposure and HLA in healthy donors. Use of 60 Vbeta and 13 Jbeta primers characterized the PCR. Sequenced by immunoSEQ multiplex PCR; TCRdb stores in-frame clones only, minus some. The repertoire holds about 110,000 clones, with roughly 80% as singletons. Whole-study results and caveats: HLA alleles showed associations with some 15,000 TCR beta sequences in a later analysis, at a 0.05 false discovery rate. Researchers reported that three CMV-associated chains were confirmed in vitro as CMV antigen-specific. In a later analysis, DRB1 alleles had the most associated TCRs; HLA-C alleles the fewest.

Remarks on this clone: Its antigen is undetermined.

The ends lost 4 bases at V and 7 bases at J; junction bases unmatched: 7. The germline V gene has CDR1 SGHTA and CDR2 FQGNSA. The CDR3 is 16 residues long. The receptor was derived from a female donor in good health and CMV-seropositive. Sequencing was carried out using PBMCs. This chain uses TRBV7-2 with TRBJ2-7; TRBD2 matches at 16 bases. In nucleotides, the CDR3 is TGTGCCAGCAGCTGGGGACTAGCGGGAGGGCCGGGGGAGCAGTACTTC. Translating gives CASSWGLAGGPGEQYF.